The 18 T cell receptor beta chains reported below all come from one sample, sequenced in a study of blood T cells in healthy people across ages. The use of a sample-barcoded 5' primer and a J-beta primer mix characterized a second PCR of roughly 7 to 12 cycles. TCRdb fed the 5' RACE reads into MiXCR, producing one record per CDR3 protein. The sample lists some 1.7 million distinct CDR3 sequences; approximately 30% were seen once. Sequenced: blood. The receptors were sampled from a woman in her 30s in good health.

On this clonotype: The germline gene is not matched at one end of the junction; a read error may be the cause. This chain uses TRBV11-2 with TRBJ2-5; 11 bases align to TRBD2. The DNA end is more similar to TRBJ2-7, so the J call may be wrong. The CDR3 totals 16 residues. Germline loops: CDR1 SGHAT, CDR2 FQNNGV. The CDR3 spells CAGSLAGTSGTYEQYF. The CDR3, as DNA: TGTGCCGGCAGCTTAGCGGGGACTAGCGGAACCTACGAGCAGTACTTC.

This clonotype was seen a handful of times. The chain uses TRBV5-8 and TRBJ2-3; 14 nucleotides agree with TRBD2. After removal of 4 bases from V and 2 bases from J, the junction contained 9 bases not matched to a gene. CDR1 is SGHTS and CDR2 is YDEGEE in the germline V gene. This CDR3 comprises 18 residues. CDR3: CASSTQGLAGAITDTQYF. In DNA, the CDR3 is TGTGCCAGCAGCACGCAGGGACTAGCGGGGGCAATCACAGATACGCAGTATTTT.

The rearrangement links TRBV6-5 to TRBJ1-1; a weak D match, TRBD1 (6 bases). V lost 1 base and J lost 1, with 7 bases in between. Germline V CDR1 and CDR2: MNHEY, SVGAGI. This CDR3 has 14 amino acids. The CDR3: CASSYLGQNTEAFF. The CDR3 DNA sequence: TGTGCCAGCAGTTACTTGGGACAGAACACTGAAGCTTTCTTT.

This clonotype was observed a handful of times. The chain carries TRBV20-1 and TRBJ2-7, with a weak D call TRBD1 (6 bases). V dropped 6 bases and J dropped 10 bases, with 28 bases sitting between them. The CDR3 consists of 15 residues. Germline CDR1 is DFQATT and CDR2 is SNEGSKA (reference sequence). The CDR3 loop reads CSARPRQGPVRSQYF. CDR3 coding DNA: TGCAGTGCCCGACCACGTCAGGGGCCGGTCCGGTCCCAGTACTTC.

The DNA for the CDR3 is TGTGCCAGCAGCCTGACAGGGGGTTCCCACGAGCAGTACTTC. Its translation: CASSLTGGSHEQYF. The chain is built from TRBV27 and TRBJ2-5; TRBD1 agrees at 9 bases. The last part of the DNA fits TRBJ2-7 better; the J call may be wrong. CDR1 and CDR2 (germline): MNHEY, SMNVEV (reference sequence). The length of the CDR3 is 14 residues.

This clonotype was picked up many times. CDR3 in amino acids: CASKPGPPGEQYF. For the CDR3, the DNA is TGTGCCAGTAAACCGGGGCCTCCGGGGGAGCAGTACTTC. The J gene is TRBJ2-7, the V gene TRBV6-5; possibly TRBD1 or TRBD2 for D (5 bases each). V was shortened by 9 bases and J by 7 bases, with 19 bases between the two germline ends. Germline V lookup: CDR1 MNHEY, CDR2 SVGAGI. This CDR3 has 13 residues.

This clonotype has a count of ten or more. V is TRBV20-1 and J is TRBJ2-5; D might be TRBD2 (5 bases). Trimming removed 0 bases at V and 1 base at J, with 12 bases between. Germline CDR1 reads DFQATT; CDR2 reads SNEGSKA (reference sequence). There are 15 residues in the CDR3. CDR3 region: CSARDGREIQETQYF. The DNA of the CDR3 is TGCAGTGCTAGAGATGGAAGGGAGATCCAAGAGACCCAGTACTTC.

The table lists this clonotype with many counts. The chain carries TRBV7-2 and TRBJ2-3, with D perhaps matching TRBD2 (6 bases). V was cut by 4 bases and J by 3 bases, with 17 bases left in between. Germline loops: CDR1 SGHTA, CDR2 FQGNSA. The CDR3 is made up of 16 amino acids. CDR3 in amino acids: CASSWAIREKTDTQYF. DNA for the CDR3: TGTGCCAGCAGCTGGGCGATACGGGAGAAGACAGATACGCAGTATTTT.

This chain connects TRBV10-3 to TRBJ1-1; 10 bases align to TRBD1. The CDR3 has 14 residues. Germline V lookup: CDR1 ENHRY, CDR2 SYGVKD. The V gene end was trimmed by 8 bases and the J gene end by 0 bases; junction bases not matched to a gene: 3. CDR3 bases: TGTGCCATCGGGACAGGGGACTTGAACACTGAAGCTTTCTTT. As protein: CAIGTGDLNTEAFF.

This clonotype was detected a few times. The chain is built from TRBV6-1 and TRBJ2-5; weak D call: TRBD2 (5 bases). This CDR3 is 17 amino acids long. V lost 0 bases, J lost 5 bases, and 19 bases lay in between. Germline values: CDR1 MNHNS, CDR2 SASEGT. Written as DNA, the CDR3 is TGTGCCAGCAGTGAAGCGTCTTGGAGGACGCCTGGGGAGACCCAGTACTTC. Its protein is CASSEASWRTPGETQYF.

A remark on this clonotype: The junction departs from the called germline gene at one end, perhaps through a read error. CDR3 coding DNA: TGTGCCAACTCATTAAGGGACCCAAATGAGCAGTTCTTC. Encoded protein: CANSLRDPNEQFF. The V and J genes are TRBV18 and TRBJ2-1; possibly TRBD1 or TRBD2 for D (5 bases each). CDR1 is KGHSH and CDR2 is LQKENI in the germline V gene. There are 13 residues in the CDR3. Supplemented by reference TRBV18 and TRBJ2-1, the full variable domain reads NAGVMQNPRHLVRRRGQEARLRCSPMKGHSHVYWYRQLPEEGLKFMVYLQKENIIDESGMPKERFSAEFPKEGPSILRIQQVVRGDSAAYFCANSLRDPNEQFFGPGTRLTVL.

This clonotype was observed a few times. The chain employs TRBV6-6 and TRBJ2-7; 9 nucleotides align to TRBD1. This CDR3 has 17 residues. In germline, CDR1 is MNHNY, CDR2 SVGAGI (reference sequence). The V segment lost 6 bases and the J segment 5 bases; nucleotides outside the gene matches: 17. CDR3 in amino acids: CASSPRGVGQGIHEQYF. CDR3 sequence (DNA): TGTGCCAGCAGCCCCCGGGGAGTGGGACAGGGAATCCACGAGCAGTACTTC.

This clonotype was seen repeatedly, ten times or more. CDR3 sequence: CASSTFGGEQYF. CDR3 coding DNA: TGTGCCAGCAGCACCTTTGGGGGCGAGCAGTACTTC. The rearrangement links TRBV3-1 to TRBJ2-7; the D gene could be TRBD1 or TRBD2 (5 bases each). Germline V CDR1 and CDR2: LGHDT, YNNKEL (reference sequence). The V and J ends lost 5 bases and 6 bases respectively, with 11 bases between them. This CDR3 is built from 12 residues.

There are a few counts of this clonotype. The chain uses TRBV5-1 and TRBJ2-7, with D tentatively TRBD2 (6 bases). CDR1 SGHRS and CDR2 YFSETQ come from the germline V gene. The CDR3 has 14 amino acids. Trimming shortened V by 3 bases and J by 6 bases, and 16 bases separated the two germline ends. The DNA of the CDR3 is TGCGCCAGCAGCTCAGGGCCCGCCGGGGGCGAGCAGTACTTC. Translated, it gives CASSSGPAGGEQYF.

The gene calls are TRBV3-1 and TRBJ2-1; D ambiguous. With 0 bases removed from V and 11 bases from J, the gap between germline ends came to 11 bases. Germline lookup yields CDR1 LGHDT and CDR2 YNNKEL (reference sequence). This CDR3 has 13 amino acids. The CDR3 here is CASSQDRMVKQFF. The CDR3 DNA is TGTGCCAGCAGCCAAGATCGGATGGTCAAGCAGTTCTTC.

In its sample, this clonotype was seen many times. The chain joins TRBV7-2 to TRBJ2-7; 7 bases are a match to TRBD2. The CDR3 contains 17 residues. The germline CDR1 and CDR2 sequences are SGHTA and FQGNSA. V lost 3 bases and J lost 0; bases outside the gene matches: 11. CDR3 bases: TGTGCCAGCAGCTTTAGGGTCACTAGCGCAAACTCCTACGAGCAGTACTTC. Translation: CASSFRVTSANSYEQYF.

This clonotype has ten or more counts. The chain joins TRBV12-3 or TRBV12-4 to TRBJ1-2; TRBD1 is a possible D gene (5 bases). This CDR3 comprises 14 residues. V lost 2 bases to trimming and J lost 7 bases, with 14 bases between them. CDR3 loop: CASSLTTAALGYTF. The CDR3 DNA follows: TGTGCCAGCAGTTTAACGACAGCGGCGCTTGGCTACACCTTC.

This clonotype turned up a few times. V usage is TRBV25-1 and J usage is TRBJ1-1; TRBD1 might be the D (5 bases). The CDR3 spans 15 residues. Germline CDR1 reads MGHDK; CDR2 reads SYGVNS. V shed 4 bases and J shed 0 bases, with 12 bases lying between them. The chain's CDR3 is CASSGIDRLNTEAFF. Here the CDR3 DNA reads TGTGCCAGCAGTGGGATAGACAGACTGAACACTGAAGCTTTCTTT.